This T cell receptor beta chain was retrieved from a study of cytomegalovirus exposure and HLA in healthy donors. Overall study: When 350 to 400 donors were genotyped, roughly 82% of them were found to fall in the Caucasian-associated ancestry cluster.

Points from the study as a whole: Sequencing artifact likely explains a cluster of highly shared sequence variants. Common viral pathogens (according to a later analysis) appeared linked to several of the most significant clusters. For most TCR beta V segments, an earlier analysis put the productive rate at about 87% or about 30% of the time.

Both 60 Vbeta primers and 13 Jbeta primers went into the PCR. Profiled with immunoSEQ multiplex PCR; TCRdb holds only in-frame clones, not every one. The top ten clones hold under 3% of a sample with more than 150,000 clones, 76% of them seen once. Germline V gene sequence: CDR1 WSHSY, CDR2 SAAADI. The CDR3 consists of 13 residues. With 5 bases removed from V and 5 bases from J, the gap between germline ends came to 9 bases. For this clone: Antigen unknown.

The source is a woman aged 25-40 years in good health and CMV-seropositive. Sequencing was done on a sample of PBMCs. The rearrangement joins TRBV10-2 to TRBJ2-2; D may be TRBD2 (6 bases). The CDR3 protein is CASSRDLTGELFF. Written as DNA, the CDR3 is TGCGCCAGCAGTAGGGACTTGACCGGGGAGCTGTTTTTT.